Listed below are T cell receptor beta chains from one sample, sequenced in a study of blood T cell repertoires in COVID-19. Assay: immunoSEQ multiplex PCR; the TCRdb copy retains only in-frame clones and omits some. The data hold about 220,000 clones, with roughly 84% observed a single time. The material sequenced was peripheral blood. These receptors all stem from a woman aged 80 or older with acute or convalescent COVID-19. The CDR3 runs from the conserved cysteine through the conserved F or W. A D gene is named only where the DNA matches it firmly. The size of a clone is reported for some rows only, either as once, few or many, or as a class for expanded clones.

J: TRBJ2-5
D: .
length: 15
V: TRBV29-1
size: .
CDR3: CSVEAGSGFQETQYF
DNA: TGCAGCGTTGAAGCGGGGTCCGGGTTTCAAGAGACCCAGTACTTC

J: TRBJ2-7
D: TRBD1
length: 13
V: TRBV6-6
size: .
CDR3: CASRPGQSYEQYF
DNA: TGTGCCAGCAGGCCGGGACAGTCCTACGAGCAGTACTTC

J: TRBJ2-3
D: TRBD2
length: 16
V: TRBV10-3
size: .
CDR3: CAIKGGTSGNTDTQYF
DNA: TGTGCCATCAAGGGTGGGACTAGCGGGAACACAGATACGCAGTATTTT

J: TRBJ2-5
D: .
length: 12
V: TRBV3-1/TRBV3-2
size: .
CDR3: CASSQGAGTQYF
DNA: TGTGCCAGCAGCCAAGGGGCGGGGACCCAGTACTTC

J: TRBJ1-1
D: .
length: 15
V: TRBV5-1
size: .
CDR3: CASSLGATMNTEAFF
DNA: TGCGCCAGCAGCTTGGGCGCAACCATGAACACTGAAGCTTTCTTT

J: TRBJ1-1
D: .
length: 15
V: TRBV7-9
size: .
CDR3: CASSLAGAANTEAFF
DNA: TGTGCCAGCAGCTTAGCGGGGGCTGCGAACACTGAAGCTTTCTTT

J: TRBJ1-1
D: TRBD1
length: 16
V: TRBV28
size: .
CDR3: CASTRTGGNMNTEAFF
DNA: TGTGCCAGCACCCGGACAGGAGGTAACATGAACACTGAAGCTTTCTTT

J: TRBJ1-2
D: .
length: 15
V: TRBV19
size: .
CDR3: CASSTPAGPSSGYTF
DNA: TGTGCCAGTAGTACCCCAGCGGGACCCTCGAGCGGCTACACCTTC

J: TRBJ1-1
D: .
length: 15
V: TRBV7-2
size: .
CDR3: CASSQTGTRNTEAFF
DNA: TGTGCCAGCAGCCAGACCGGGACAAGGAACACTGAAGCTTTCTTT

J: TRBJ2-5
D: TRBD2
length: 16
V: TRBV6-6
size: .
CDR3: CASSYSGSGYQETQYF
DNA: TGTGCCAGCAGTTACTCGGGTAGCGGGTACCAAGAGACCCAGTACTTC

J: TRBJ2-7
D: TRBD1
length: 15
V: TRBV7-9
size: .
CDR3: CASSSRTGPDYEQYF
DNA: TGTGCCAGCAGCTCGAGGACAGGGCCGGACTACGAGCAGTACTTC

J: TRBJ2-3
D: TRBD2
length: 14
V: TRBV5-4
size: .
CDR3: CASSLGGAVDTQYF
DNA: TGTGCCAGCAGCCTCGGGGGGGCCGTAGATACGCAGTATTTT

J: TRBJ1-1
D: .
length: 14
V: TRBV6-5
size: .
CDR3: CASSYSSRVTEAFF
DNA: TGTGCCAGCAGTTACTCGAGCAGGGTTACTGAAGCTTTCTTT

J: TRBJ2-3
D: TRBD2
length: 15
V: TRBV15
size: .
CDR3: CATSRVAGVQATQYF
DNA: TGTGCCACCAGCAGAGTAGCGGGAGTGCAGGCTACGCAGTATTTT

J: TRBJ2-5
D: TRBD2
length: 17
V: TRBV7-8
size: .
CDR3: CASHPGLAGGMWETQYF
DNA: TGTGCCAGCCACCCTGGACTAGCGGGGGGTATGTGGGAGACCCAGTACTTC

J: TRBJ1-2
D: .
length: 14
V: TRBV27
size: .
CDR3: CASSSEHRIRGYTF
DNA: TGTGCCAGCAGTTCAGAGCACAGGATTAGGGGCTACACCTTC

J: TRBJ2-5
D: .
length: 14
V: TRBV9
size: few
CDR3: CASSDSPGWETQYF
DNA: TGTGCCAGCAGCGACAGCCCGGGGTGGGAGACCCAGTACTTC

J: TRBJ2-3
D: .
length: 16
V: TRBV11-2
size: .
CDR3: CASSSITGSGGDTQYF
DNA: TGTGCCAGCAGCTCAATAACAGGGTCGGGGGGAGATACGCAGTATTTT

J: TRBJ1-2
D: TRBD1
length: 15
V: TRBV28
size: .
CDR3: CASSYRTGSNYGYTF
DNA: TGTGCCAGCAGTTACCGGACAGGGTCTAACTATGGCTACACCTTC

J: TRBJ2-5
D: .
length: 15
V: TRBV15
size: .
CDR3: CATRGGQGGEETQYF
DNA: TGTGCCACCAGGGGGGGGCAGGGAGGGGAAGAGACCCAGTACTTC

J: TRBJ1-2
D: .
length: 14
V: TRBV19
size: few
CDR3: CASSIDRGSYGYTF
DNA: TGTGCCAGTAGTATAGATAGGGGCAGCTATGGCTACACCTTC

J: TRBJ1-1
D: .
length: 14
V: TRBV4-2
size: .
CDR3: CASRVSGQNTEAFF
DNA: TGTGCCAGCAGGGTTTCAGGACAGAACACTGAAGCTTTCTTT

J: TRBJ2-7
D: TRBD1
length: 13
V: TRBV12-3/TRBV12-4
size: .
CDR3: CASRGTGAYEQYF
DNA: TGTGCCAGCAGAGGGACAGGAGCCTACGAGCAGTACTTC

J: TRBJ1-3
D: .
length: 17
V: TRBV5-1
size: .
CDR3: CASSDRPIQGGSDTIYF
DNA: TGCGCCAGCAGCGACCGACCGATACAGGGAGGGTCAGACACCATATATTTT